This T cell receptor beta chain emerged from a study of early T cells in non-severe SARS-CoV-2 infection. This clonotype was detected ten times or more. The CDR3 covers 15 residues. Germline lookup yields CDR1 MNHNS and CDR2 SASEGT. Trimming shortened V by 10 bases and J by 3 bases, and 21 bases separated the two germline ends. TCRdb reanalysed the 5' RACE reads using MiXCR and keeps one entry per CDR3 protein. Of about 30,000 distinct CDR3 sequences listed, 5.6% are singletons. The receptor comes from an adult who was a healthcare worker with PCR-confirmed SARS-CoV-2 infection or an uninfected control (not recorded which). The material sequenced was whole blood. The gene calls are TRBV6-1 and TRBJ1-1; perhaps TRBD1 as D (6 bases). The CDR3 sequence: CANPGGRQGHTEAFF. DNA for the CDR3: TGTGCCAACCCGGGGGGAAGGCAGGGGCACACTGAAGCTTTCTTT.